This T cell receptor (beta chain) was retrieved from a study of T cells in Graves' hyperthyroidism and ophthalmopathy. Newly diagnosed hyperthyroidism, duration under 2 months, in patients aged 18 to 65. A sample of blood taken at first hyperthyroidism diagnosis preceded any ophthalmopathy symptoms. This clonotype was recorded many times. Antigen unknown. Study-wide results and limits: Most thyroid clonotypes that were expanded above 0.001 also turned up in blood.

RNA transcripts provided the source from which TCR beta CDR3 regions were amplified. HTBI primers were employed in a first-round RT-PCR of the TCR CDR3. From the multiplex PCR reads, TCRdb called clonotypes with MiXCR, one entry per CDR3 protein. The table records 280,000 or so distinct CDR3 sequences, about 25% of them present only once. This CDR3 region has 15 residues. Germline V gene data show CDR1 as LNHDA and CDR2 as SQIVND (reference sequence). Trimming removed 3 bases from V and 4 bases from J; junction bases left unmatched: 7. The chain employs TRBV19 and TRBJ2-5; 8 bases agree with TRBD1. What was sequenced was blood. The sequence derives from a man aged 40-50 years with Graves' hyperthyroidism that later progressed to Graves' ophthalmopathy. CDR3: CASSILIGQGETQYF. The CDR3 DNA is TGTGCCAGTAGTATTCTAATTGGACAGGGAGAGACCCAGTACTTC.